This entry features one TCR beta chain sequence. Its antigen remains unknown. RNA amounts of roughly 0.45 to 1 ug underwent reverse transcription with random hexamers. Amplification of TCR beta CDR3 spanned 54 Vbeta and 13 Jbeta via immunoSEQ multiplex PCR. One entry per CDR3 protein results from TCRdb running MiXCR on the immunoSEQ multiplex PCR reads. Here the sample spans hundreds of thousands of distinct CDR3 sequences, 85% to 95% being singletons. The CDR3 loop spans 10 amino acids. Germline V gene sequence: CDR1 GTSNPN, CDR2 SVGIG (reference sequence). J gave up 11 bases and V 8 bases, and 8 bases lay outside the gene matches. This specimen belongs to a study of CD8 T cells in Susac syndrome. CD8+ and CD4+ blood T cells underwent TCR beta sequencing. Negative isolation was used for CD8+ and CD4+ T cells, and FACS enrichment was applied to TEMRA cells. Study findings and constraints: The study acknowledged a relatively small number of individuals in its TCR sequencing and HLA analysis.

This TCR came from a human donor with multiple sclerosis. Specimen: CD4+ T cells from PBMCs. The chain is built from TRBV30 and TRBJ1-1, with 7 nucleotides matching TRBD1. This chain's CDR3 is CAQGEVKAFF. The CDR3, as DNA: TGTGCCCAGGGGGAAGTTAAGGCTTTCTTT.